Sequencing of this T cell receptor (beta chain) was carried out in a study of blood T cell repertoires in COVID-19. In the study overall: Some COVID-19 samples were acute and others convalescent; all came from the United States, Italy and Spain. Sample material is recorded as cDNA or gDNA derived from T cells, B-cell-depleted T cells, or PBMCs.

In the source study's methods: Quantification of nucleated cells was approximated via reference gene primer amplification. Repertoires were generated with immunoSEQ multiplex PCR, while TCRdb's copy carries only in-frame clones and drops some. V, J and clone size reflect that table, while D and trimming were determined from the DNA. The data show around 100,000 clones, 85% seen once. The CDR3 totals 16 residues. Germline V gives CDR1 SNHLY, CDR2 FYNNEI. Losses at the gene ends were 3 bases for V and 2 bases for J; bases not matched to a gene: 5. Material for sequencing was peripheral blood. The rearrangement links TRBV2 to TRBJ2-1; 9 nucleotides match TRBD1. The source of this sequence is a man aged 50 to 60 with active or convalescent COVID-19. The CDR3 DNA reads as TGTGCCAGCAGTGACCCCAGGGACAGGGCCTACAATGAGCAGTTCTTC. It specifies CASSDPRDRAYNEQFF.